This T cell receptor (beta chain) was captured in a study of blood T cell repertoires in COVID-19. About the study: From the United States, Italy and Spain came samples of acute and convalescent COVID-19.

Enrollees, about 18 to 90 years old, lived in 24 US areas. Membership in each cohort depended on participant-reported clinical history. V shed 4 bases and J shed 5 bases, with 14 bases lying between them. The V gene's germline CDR1 is LGHNA and CDR2 YSLEER. This CDR3 region has 14 residues. In the authors' workflow: The authors estimated nucleated cell counts from reference gene primer amplification. The repertoire was sequenced with immunoSEQ multiplex PCR; TCRdb's copy has only in-frame clones and lacks some. The D gene and trimming were derived from the DNA, and the V and J assignments and clone size from that table. The sample includes approximately 170,000 clones, 79% of them seen just once.

Sequencing was carried out using PBMCs or T cells enriched from blood (not recorded which). The chain links TRBV4-3 to TRBJ2-5, with D perhaps matching TRBD1 (5 bases). This receptor was obtained from a woman aged 65 to 85 in a cohort exposed to, infected with or recovered from COVID-19 (not recorded which). CDR3: CASSPGVGLETQYF. The CDR3, as DNA: TGCGCCAGCAGCCCGGGTGTGGGGCTGGAGACCCAGTACTTC.